This T cell receptor beta chain was documented in a study of blood T cell repertoires in COVID-19. Overall study: Acute and convalescent COVID-19 specimens originated in the United States, Italy and Spain. Sources were T cells, B-cell-depleted T cells, or PBMCs; the material itself was cDNA or gDNA.

Per the original data handling: Using reference gene primer amplification, nucleated cell counts were estimated. TCRdb keeps only in-frame clones here, not all; method: immunoSEQ multiplex PCR. That table is the source of V, J and clone size, and D and trimming were worked out from the DNA. Here the sample spans under 200,000 clones, roughly nine tenths being singletons. The V and J ends lost 7 bases and 7 bases, in that order; junction bases with no gene match: 14. CDR3 length equals 15 residues. In germline, CDR1 is LGHNA, CDR2 YNFKEQ. This receptor was obtained from a woman aged 70-85 years with acute or convalescent COVID-19. The chain has TRBV4-2 and TRBJ1-2; 8 bases are a match to TRBD1. The sequencing input was peripheral blood. Here the CDR3 DNA reads TGTGCCAGCACCCCCACAGCGGGCAGGGGGCCTGGCTACACCTTC. Protein sequence: CASTPTAGRGPGYTF.